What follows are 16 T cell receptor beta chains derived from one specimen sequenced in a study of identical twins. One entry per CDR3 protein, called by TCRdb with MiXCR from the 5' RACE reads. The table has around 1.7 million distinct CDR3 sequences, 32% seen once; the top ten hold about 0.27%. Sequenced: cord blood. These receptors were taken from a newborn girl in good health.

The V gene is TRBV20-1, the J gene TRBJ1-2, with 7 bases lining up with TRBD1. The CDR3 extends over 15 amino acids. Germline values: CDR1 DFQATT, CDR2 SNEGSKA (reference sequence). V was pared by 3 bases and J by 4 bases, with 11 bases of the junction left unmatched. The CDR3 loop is CSARLDRDTLYGYTF. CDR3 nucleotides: TGCAGTGCTAGGTTAGACAGGGATACTCTCTATGGCTACACCTTC.

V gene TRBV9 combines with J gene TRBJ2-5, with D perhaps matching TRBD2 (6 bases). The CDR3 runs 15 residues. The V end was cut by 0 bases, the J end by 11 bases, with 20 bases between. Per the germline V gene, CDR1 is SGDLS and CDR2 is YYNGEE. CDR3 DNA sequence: TGTGCCAGCAGCGTAGGGGGGGTATCCTACAATGAGCAGTACTTC. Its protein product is CASSVGGVSYNEQYF.

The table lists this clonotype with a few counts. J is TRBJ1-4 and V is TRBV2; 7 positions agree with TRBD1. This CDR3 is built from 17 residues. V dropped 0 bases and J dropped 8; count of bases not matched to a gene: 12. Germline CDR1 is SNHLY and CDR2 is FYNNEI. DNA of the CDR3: TGTGCCAGCAGTGAAGCGCCCCCAGGGTCCAGGGGGGAAAAACTGTTTTTT. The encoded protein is CASSEAPPGSRGEKLFF.

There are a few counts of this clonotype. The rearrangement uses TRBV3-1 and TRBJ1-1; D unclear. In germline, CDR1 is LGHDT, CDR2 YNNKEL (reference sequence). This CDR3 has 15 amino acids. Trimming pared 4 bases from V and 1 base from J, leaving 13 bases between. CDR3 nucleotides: TGTGCCAGCAGCCCGACGAGAGGCCCGAACACTGAAGCTTTCTTT. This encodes CASSPTRGPNTEAFF. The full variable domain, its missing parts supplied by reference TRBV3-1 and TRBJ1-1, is DTAVSQTPKYLVTQMGNDKSIKCEQNLGHDTMYWYKQDSKKFLKIMFSYNNKELIINETVPNRFSPKSPDKAHLNLHINSLELGDSAVYFCASSPTRGPNTEAFFGQGTRLTVV.

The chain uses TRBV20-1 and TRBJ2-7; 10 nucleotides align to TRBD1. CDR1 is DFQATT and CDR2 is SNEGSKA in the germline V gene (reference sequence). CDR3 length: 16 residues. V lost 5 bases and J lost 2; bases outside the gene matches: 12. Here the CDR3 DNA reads TGCAGTGCTCAGAGCCCGGGACAGGGGCGAACCTACGAGCAGTACTTC. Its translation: CSAQSPGQGRTYEQYF.

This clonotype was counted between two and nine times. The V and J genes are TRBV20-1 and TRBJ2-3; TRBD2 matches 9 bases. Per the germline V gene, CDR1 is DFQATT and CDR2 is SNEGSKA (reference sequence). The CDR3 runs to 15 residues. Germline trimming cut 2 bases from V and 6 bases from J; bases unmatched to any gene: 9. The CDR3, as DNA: TGCAGTGCTAGATATCCCGGGACTAGCAGGGATACGCAGTATTTT. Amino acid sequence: CSARYPGTSRDTQYF.

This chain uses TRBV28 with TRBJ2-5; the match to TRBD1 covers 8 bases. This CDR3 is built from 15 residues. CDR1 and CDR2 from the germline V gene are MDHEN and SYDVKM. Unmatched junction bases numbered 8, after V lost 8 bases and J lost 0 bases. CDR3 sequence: CASDPRDRYQETQYF. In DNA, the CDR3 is TGTGCCAGCGACCCACGGGACAGGTACCAAGAGACCCAGTACTTC.

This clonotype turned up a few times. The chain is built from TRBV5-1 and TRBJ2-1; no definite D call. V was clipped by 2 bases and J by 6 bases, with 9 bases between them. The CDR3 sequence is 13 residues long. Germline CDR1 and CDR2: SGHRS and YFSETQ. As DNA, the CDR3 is TGCGCCAGCAGCTTAAACCGACTCAATGAGCAGTTCTTC. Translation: CASSLNRLNEQFF.

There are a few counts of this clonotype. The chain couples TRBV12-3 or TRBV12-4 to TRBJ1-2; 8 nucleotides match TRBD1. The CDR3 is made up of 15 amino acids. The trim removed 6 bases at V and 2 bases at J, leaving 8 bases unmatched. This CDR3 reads CASSGTGLMNYGYTF. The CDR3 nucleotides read TGTGCCAGCAGCGGGACAGGCTTAATGAACTATGGCTACACCTTC.

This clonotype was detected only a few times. The CDR3 nucleotides are TGTGCCAGCAGCGCTTTAGGACTAGCGGGAGATGAGCAGTTCTTC. Translation gives CASSALGLAGDEQFF. The chain links TRBV14 to TRBJ2-1, with 13 bases fitting TRBD2. Per the germline V gene, CDR1 is SGHDN and CDR2 is FVKESK. The length of the CDR3 is 15 residues. The V and J ends lost 5 bases and 8 bases, in that order; junction bases with no gene match: 6.

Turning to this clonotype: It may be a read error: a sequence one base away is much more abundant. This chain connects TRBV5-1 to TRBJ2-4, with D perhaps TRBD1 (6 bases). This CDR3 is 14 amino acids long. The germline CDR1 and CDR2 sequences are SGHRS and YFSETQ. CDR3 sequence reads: CAGSLKQGRNIQYF. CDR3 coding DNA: TGCGCCGGCAGCTTGAAACAGGGCAGGAACATTCAGTACTTC.

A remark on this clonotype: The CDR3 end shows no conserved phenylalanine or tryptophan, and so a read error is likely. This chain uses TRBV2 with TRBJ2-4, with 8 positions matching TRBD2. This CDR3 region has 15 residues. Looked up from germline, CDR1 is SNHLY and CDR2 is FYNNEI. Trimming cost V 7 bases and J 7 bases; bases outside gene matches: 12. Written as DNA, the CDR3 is TGTGCCAGCACCGAGGGGCGGGGGGCCTTGAACATTCAGTACTTA. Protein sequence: CASTEGRGALNIQYL.

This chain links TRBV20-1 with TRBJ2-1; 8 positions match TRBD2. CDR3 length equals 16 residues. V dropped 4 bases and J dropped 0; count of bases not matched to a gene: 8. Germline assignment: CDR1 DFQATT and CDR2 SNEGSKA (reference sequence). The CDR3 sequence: CSATHIAGPSYNEQFF. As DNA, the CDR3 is TGCAGTGCTACCCACATAGCGGGGCCCTCCTACAATGAGCAGTTCTTC.

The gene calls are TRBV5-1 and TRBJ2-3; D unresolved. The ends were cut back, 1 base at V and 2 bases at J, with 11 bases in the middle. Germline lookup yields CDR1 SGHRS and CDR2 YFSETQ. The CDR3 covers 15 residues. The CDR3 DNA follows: TGCGCCAGCAGCTTGATCGGCTTGAACACAGATACGCAGTATTTT. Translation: CASSLIGLNTDTQYF.

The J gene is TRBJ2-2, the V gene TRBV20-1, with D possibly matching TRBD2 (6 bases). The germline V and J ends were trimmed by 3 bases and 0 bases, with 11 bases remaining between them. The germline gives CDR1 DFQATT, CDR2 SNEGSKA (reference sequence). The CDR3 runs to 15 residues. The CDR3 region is CSARAGRTNTGELFF. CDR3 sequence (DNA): TGCAGTGCTAGGGCGGGGAGGACGAACACCGGGGAGCTGTTTTTT.

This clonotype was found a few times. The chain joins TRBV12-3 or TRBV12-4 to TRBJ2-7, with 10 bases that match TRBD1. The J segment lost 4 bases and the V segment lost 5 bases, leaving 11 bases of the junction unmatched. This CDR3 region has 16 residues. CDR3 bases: TGTGCCAGCAGTCCCCCTTCGACAGGGGGCTGGTACGAGCAGTACTTC. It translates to CASSPPSTGGWYEQYF.